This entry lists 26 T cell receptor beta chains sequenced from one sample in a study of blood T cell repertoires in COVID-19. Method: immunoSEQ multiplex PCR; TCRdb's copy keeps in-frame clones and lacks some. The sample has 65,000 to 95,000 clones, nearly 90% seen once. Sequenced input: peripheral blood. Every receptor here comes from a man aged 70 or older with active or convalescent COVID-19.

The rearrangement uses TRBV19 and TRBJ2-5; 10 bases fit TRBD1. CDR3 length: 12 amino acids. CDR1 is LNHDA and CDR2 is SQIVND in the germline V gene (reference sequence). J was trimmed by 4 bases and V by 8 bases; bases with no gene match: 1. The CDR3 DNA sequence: TGTGCCAGTGGACAGGGGGGAGAGACCCAGTACTTC. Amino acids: CASGQGGETQYF. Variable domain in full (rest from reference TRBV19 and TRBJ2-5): DGGITQSPKYLFRKEGQNVTLSCEQNLNHDAMYWYRQDPGQGLRLIYYSQIVNDFQKGDIAEGYSVSREKKESFPLTVTSAQKNPTAFYLCASGQGGETQYFGPGTRLLVL.

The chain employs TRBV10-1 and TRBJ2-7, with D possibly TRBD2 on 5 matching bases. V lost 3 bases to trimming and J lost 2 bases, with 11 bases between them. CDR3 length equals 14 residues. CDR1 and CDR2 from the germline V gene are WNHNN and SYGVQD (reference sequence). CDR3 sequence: CASSERGRPYEQYF. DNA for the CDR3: TGCGCCAGCAGTGAACGAGGGCGCCCCTACGAGCAGTACTTC.

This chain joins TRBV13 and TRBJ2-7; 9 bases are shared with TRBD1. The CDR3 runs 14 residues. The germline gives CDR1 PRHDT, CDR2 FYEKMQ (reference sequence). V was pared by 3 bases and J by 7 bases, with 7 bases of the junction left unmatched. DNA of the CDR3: TGTGCCAGCAGCTTCCGGGACAGGGTGGGGGAGCAGTACTTC. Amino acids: CASSFRDRVGEQYF.

CDR3 in DNA: TGTGCCAGCACTAAGCCCAAGGGAGGCCAAGAGACCCAGTACTTC. Protein: CASTKPKGGQETQYF. The chain employs TRBV6-5 and TRBJ2-5; D is possibly TRBD2 (6 bases). This CDR3 contains 15 residues. V was pared by 7 bases and J by 1 base, with 16 bases between. CDR1 and CDR2 from the germline V gene are MNHEY and SVGAGI.

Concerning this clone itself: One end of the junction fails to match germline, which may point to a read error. DNA of the CDR3: TGTGCCAGCAGCCAAGATTCCTTCAATGAGCAGTTCTTC. Its translation: CASSQDSFNEQFF. The chain uses TRBV3-1 (or the pseudogene TRBV3-2) and TRBJ2-1; D unclear. The CDR3 spans 13 residues. Germline V gene sequence: CDR1 LGHDT, CDR2 YNNKEL (reference sequence).

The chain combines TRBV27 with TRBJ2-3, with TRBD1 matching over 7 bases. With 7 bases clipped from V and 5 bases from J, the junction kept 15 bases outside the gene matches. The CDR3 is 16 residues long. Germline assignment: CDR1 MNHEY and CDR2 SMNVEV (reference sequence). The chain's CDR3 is CASTPLTTGKIDTQYF. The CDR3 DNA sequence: TGTGCCAGCACCCCCCTCACGACAGGGAAGATAGATACGCAGTATTTT.

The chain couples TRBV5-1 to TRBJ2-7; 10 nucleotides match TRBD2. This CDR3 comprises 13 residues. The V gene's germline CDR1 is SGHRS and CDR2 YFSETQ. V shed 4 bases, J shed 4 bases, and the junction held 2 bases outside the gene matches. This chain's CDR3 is CASSTSGEYEQYF. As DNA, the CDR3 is TGCGCCAGCAGCACTAGCGGGGAGTACGAGCAGTACTTC.

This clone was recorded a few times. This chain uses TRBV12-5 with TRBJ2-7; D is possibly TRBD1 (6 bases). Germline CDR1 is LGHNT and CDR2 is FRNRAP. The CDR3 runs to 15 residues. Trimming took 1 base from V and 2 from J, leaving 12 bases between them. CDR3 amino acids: CASGLARAGAYEQYF. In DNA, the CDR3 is TGTGCTAGTGGTTTGGCACGGGCAGGGGCCTACGAGCAGTACTTC.

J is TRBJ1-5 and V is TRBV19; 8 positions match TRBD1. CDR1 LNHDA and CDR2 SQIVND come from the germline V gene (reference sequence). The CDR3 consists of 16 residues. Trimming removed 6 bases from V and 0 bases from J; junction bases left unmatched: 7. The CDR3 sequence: CASRKTGDYSNQPQHF. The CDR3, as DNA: TGTGCCAGTAGAAAGACAGGGGATTATAGCAATCAGCCCCAGCATTTT. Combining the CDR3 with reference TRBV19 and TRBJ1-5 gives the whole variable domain DGGITQSPKYLFRKEGQNVTLSCEQNLNHDAMYWYRQDPGQGLRLIYYSQIVNDFQKGDIAEGYSVSREKKESFPLTVTSAQKNPTAFYLCASRKTGDYSNQPQHFGDGTRLSIL.

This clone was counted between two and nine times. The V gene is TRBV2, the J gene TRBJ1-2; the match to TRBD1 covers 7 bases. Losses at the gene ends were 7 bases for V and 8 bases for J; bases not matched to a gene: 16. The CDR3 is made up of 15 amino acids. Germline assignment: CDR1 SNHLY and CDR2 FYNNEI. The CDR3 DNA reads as TGTGCCAGCACCTCTACAGGGGCCGGGCGTGGGGGCTACACCTTC. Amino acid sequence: CASTSTGAGRGGYTF.

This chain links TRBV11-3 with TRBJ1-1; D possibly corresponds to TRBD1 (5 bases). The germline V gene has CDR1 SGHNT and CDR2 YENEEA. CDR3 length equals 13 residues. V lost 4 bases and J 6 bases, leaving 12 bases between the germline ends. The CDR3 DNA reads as TGTGCCAGCAGCTATGGGGGGGTCGCTGAAGCTTTCTTT. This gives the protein CASSYGGVAEAFF.

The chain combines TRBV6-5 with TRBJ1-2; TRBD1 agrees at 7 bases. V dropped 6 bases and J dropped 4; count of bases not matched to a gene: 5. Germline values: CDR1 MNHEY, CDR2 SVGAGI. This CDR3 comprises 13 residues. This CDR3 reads CASSRDRVYGYTF. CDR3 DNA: TGTGCCAGCAGCCGTGACAGGGTCTATGGCTACACCTTC.

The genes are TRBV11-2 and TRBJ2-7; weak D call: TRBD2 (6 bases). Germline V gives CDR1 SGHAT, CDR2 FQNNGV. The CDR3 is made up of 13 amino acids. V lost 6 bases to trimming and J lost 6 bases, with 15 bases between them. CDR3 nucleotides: TGTGCCAGCAGTCGACTAGGGGCGGGCGAGCAGTACTTC. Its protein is CASSRLGAGEQYF.

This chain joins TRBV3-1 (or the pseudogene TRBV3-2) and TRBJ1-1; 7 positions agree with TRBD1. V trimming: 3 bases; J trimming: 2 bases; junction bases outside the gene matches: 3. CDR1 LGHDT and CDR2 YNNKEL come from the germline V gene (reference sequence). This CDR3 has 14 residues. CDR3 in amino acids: CASSQIGGNTEAFF. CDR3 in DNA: TGTGCCAGCAGCCAGATAGGGGGCAACACTGAAGCTTTCTTT.

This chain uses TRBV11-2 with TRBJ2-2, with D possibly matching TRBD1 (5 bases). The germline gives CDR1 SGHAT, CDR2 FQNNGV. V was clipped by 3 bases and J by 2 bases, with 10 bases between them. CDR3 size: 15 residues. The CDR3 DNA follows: TGTGCCAGCAGCTTTTCAGGGCTAAACACCGGGGAGCTGTTTTTT. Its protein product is CASSFSGLNTGELFF.

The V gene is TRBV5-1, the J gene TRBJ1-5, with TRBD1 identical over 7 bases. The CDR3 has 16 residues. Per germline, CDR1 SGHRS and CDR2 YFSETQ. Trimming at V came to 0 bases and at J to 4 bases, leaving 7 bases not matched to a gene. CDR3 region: CASSLGDSIANQPQHF. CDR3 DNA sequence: TGCGCCAGCAGCTTGGGGGACAGTATAGCAAATCAGCCCCAGCATTTT.

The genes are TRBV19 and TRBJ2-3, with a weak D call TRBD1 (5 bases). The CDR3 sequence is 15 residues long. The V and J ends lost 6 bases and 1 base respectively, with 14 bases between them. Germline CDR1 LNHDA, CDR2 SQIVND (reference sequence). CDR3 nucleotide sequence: TGTGCCAGTAGAGGAAGGGGAAGGGGCACAGATACGCAGTATTTT. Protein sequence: CASRGRGRGTDTQYF. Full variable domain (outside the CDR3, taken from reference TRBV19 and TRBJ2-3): DGGITQSPKYLFRKEGQNVTLSCEQNLNHDAMYWYRQDPGQGLRLIYYSQIVNDFQKGDIAEGYSVSREKKESFPLTVTSAQKNPTAFYLCASRGRGRGTDTQYFGPGTRLTVL.

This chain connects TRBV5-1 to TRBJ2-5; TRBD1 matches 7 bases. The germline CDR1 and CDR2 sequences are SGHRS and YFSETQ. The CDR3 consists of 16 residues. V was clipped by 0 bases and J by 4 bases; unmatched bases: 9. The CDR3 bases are TGCGCCAGCAGCTTGGCCGAGGGGGCTGGGGGAGAGACCCAGTACTTC. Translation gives CASSLAEGAGGETQYF.

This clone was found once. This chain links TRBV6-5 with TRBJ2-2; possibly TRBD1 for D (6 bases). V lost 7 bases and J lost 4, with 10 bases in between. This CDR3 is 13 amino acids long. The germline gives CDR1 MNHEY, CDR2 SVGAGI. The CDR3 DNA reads TGTGCCAGCAAACAGGGTGGCACCGGGGAGCTGTTTTTT. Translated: CASKQGGTGELFF.

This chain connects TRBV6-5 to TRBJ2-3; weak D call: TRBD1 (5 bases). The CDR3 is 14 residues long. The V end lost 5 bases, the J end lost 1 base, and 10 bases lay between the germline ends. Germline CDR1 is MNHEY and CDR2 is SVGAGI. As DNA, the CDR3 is TGTGCCAGCAGTCACACAGGACGCACAGATACGCAGTATTTT. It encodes CASSHTGRTDTQYF.

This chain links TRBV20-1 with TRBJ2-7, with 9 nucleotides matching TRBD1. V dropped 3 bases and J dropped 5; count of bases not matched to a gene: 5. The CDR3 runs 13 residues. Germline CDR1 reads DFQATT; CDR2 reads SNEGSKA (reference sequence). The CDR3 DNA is TGCAGTGCTAGTAGGGACAGGGTCCACGAGCAGTACTTC. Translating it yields CSASRDRVHEQYF.

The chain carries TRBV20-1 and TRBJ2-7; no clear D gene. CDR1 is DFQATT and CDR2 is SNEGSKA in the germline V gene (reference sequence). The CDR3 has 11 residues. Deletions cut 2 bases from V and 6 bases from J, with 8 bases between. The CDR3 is CSARLVREQYF. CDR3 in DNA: TGCAGTGCTAGACTAGTACGCGAGCAGTACTTC.

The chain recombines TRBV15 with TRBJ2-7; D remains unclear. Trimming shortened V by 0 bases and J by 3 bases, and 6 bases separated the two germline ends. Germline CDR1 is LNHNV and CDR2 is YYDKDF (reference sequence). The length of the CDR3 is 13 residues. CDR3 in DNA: TGTGCCACCAGCAGAGACCTTAGCTACGAGCAGTACTTC. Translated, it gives CATSRDLSYEQYF.

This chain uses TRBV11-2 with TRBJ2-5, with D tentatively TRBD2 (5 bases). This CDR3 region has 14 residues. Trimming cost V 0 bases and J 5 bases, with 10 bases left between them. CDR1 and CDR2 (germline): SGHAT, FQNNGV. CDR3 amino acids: CASSLDSSIETQYF. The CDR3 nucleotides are TGTGCCAGCAGCTTAGACTCTAGCATCGAGACCCAGTACTTC.

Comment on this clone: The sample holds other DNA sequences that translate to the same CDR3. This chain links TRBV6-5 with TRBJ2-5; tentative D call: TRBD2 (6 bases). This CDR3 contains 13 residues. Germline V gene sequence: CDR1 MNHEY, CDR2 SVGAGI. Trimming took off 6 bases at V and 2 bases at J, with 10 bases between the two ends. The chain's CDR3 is CASRRDSQETQYF. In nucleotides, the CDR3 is TGTGCCAGCAGGCGGGACTCTCAAGAGACCCAGTACTTC.

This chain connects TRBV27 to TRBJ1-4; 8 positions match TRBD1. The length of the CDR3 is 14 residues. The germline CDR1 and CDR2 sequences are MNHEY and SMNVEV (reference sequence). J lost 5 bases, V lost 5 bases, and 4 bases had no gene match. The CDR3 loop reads CASSPRQGNEKLFF. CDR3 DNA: TGTGCCAGCAGTCCTAGACAGGGGAATGAAAAACTGTTTTTT.